Shown below are 5 T cell receptor beta chains from a single sample sequenced in a study of blood T cell repertoires in COVID-19. The protocol was immunoSEQ multiplex PCR, while the TCRdb copy is restricted to in-frame clones and leaves out a portion. The sample records around 260,000 clones, 75% to 90% being singletons. The sample was peripheral blood. The origin of the receptors is a woman aged 25 to 45 with active or convalescent COVID-19.

Regarding this clone: One junction end disagrees with the germline gene, perhaps due to a read error. V gene TRBV28 combines with J gene TRBJ2-1, with D perhaps matching TRBD2 (6 bases). CDR1 MDHEN and CDR2 SYDVKM come from the germline V gene. This CDR3 is 12 amino acids long. The CDR3 region has the DNA TGTGCCAGCAGTTTTGGTTTGGGACTGAGGATCTTC. It encodes CASSFGLGLRIF. The entire variable domain, with the rest obtained from reference TRBV28 and TRBJ2-1, is as follows: DVKVTQSSRYLVKRTGEKVFLECVQDMDHENMFWYRQDPGLGLRLIYFSYDVKMKEKGDIPEGYSVSREKKERFSLILESASTNQTSMYLCASSFGLGLRIFGPGTRLTVL.

The chain combines TRBV14 with TRBJ1-2; the D is unclear. This CDR3 is built from 12 residues. The ends were cut back, 3 bases at V and 4 bases at J, with 6 bases in the middle. Per the germline V gene, CDR1 is SGHDN and CDR2 is FVKESK. The CDR3 DNA reads as TGTGCCAGCAGCCAGGGCTTCTATGGCTACACCTTC. As protein: CASSQGFYGYTF.

This chain connects TRBV6-1 to TRBJ2-5; D might be TRBD2 (6 bases). Trimming shortened V by 1 base and J by 7 bases, and 10 bases separated the two germline ends. Looked up from germline, CDR1 is MNHNS and CDR2 is SASEGT. This CDR3 spans 13 amino acids. The CDR3 DNA is TGTGCCAGCAGTGAAGTGGGGGGAGGGACCCAGTACTTC. It specifies CASSEVGGGTQYF.

The genes are TRBV9 and TRBJ2-1; D perhaps matches TRBD1 (6 bases). The germline V gene has CDR1 SGDLS and CDR2 YYNGEE. V lost 2 bases to trimming and J lost 0 bases, with 9 bases between them. The CDR3 runs to 15 residues. The CDR3 is CASSVGTISYNEQFF. The CDR3 DNA reads TGTGCCAGCAGCGTCGGGACAATCTCCTACAATGAGCAGTTCTTC.

The genes are TRBV5-1 and TRBJ2-5; 8 bases are shared with TRBD2. The CDR3 length is 15 residues. Per germline, CDR1 SGHRS and CDR2 YFSETQ. V was clipped by 3 bases and J by 2 bases; unmatched bases: 6. The CDR3 DNA sequence: TGCGCCAGCAGCTCAATAGCGGGGACGCAAGAGACCCAGTACTTC. As protein: CASSSIAGTQETQYF.